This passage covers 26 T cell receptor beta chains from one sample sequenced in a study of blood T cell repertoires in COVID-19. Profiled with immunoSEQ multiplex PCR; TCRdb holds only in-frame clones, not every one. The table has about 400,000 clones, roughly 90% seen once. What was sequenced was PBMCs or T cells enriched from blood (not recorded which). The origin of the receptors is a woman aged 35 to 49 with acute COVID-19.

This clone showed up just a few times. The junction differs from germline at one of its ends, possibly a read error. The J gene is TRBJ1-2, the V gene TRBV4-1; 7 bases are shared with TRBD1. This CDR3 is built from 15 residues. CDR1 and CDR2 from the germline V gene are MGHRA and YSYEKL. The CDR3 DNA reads TGCGCCAGCAGACAAGACGACAGGGTAGACTACGGCTACACCTTC. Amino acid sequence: CASRQDDRVDYGYTF.

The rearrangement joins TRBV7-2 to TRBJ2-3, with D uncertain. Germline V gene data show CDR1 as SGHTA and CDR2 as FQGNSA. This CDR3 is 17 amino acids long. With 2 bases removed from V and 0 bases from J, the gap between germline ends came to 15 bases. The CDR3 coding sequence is TGTGCCAGCAGCTTACGCCCAACGGGTGTGAGCACAGATACGCAGTATTTT. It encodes CASSLRPTGVSTDTQYF.

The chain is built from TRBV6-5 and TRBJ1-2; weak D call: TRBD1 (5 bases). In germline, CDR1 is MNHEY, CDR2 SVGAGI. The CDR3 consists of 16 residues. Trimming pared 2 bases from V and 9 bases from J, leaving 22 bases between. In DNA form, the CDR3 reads TGTGCCAGCAGTTACGATGTCAACCAGGGTTTCGATAGCTACACCTTC. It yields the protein CASSYDVNQGFDSYTF.

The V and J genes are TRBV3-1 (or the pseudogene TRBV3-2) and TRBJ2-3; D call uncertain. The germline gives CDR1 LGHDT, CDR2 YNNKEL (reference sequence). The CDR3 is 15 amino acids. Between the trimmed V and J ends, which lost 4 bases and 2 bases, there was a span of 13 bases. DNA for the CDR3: TGTGCCAGCAGCCCACCAGCCGACACCACAGATACGCAGTATTTT. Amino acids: CASSPPADTTDTQYF.

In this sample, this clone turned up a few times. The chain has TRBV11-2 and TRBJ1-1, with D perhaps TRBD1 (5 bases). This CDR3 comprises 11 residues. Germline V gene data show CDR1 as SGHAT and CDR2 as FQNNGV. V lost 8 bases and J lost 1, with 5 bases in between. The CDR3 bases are TGTGCCAGCCAGGGGAACACTGAAGCTTTCTTT. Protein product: CASQGNTEAFF.

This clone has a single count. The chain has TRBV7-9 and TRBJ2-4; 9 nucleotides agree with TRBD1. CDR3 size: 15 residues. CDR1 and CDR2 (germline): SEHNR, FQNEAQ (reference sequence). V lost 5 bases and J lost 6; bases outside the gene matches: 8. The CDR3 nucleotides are TGTGCCAGCAGCCCCGGGACAGGGCAGGGAAACATTCAGTACTTC. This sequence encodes CASSPGTGQGNIQYF.

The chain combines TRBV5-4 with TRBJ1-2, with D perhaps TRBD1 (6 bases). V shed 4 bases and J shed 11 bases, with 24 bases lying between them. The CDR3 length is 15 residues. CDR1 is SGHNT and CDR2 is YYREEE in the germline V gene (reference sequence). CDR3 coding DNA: TGTGCCAGCAGCGTGGAATCGGGACAAGGTTTTATGTACACCTTC. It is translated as CASSVESGQGFMYTF.

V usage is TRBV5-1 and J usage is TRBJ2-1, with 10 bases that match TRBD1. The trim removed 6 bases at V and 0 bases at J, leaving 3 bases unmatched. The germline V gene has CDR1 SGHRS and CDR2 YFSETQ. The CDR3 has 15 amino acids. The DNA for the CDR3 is TGCGCCAGCACTAGGGACAGGGGCTCCTACAATGAGCAGTTCTTC. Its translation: CASTRDRGSYNEQFF.

CDR3 in amino acids: CASSLWDRNTEAFF. The CDR3 DNA reads TGTGCCAGCAGCTTATGGGACAGGAACACTGAAGCTTTCTTT. The chain employs TRBV5-5 and TRBJ1-1; 7 bases fit TRBD1. The CDR3 length is 14 residues. J lost 1 base, V lost 2 bases, and 2 bases had no gene match. Germline lookup yields CDR1 SGHKS and CDR2 YYEKEE (reference sequence).

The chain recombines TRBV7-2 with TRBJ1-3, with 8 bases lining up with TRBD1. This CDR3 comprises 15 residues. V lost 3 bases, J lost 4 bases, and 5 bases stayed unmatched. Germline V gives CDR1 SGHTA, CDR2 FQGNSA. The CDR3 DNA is TGTGCCAGCAGCTTCGGACAGGGAAACGGAAACACCATATATTTT. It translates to CASSFGQGNGNTIYF.

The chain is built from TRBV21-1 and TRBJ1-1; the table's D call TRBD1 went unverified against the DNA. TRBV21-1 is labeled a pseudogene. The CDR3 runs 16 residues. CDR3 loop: CASSKWTGGENTEAFF. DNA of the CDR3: TGTGCCAGCAGCAAATGGACAGGGGGAGAGAACACTGAAGCTTTCTTT.

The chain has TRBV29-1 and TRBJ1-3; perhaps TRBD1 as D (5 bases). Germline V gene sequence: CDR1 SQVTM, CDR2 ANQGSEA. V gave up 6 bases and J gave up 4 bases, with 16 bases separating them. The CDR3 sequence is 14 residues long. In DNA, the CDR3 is TGCAGCGTGGTCCCGGCAGGGTGGGGAAACACCATATATTTT. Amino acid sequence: CSVVPAGWGNTIYF.

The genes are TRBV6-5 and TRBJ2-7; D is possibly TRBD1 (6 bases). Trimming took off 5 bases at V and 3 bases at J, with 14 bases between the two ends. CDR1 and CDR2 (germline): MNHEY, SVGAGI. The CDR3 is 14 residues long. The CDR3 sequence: CASSTLTGFYEQYF. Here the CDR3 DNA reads TGTGCCAGCAGTACCCTAACAGGGTTCTACGAGCAGTACTTC.

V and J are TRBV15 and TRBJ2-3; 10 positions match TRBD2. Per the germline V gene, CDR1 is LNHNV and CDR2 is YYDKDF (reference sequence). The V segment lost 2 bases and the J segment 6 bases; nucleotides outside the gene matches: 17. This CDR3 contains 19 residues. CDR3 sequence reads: CATSRSLGATPGLADTQYF. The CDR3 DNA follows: TGTGCCACCAGCAGATCACTCGGGGCGACACCGGGACTAGCGGATACGCAGTATTTT. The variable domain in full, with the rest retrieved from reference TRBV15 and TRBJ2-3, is DAMVIQNPRYQVTQFGKPVTLSCSQTLNHNVMYWYQQKSSQAPKLLFHYYDKDFNNEADTPDNFQSRRPNTSFCFLDIRSPGLGDTAMYLCATSRSLGATPGLADTQYFGPGTRLTVL.

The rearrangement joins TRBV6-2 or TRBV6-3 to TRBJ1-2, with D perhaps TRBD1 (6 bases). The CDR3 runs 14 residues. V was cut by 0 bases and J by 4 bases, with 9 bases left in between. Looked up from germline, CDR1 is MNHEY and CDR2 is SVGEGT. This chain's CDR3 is CASSYSGTLYGYTF. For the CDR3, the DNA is TGTGCCAGCAGTTACTCGGGGACACTCTATGGCTACACCTTC.

The CDR3, as DNA: TGCGCCAGCTCAGGGGACAGGGATCAGACTGAAGCTTTCTTT. Translated, it gives CASSGDRDQTEAFF. The V and J genes are TRBV10-2 and TRBJ1-1, with TRBD1 matching 9 bases. CDR3 length equals 14 residues. Losses at the gene ends were 8 bases for V and 5 bases for J; bases not matched to a gene: 9. CDR1 is WSHSY, CDR2 SAAADI, per germline.

CDR3 sequence (DNA): TGTGCCAGCAGCTTGGCCAGAATGAACACTGAAGCTTTCTTT. Protein sequence: CASSLARMNTEAFF. The chain has TRBV5-4 and TRBJ1-1; D remains unclear. V lost 0 bases and J lost 0, with 6 bases in between. Germline CDR1 SGHNT, CDR2 YYREEE (reference sequence). The CDR3 runs 14 residues.

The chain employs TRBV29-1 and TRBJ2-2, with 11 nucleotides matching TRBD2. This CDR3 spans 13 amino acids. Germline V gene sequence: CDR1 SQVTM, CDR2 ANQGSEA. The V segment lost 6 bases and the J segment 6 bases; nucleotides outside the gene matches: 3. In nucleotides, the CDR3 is TGCAGCGTACCGGGACTAGCGGCCGGGGAGCTGTTTTTT. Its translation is CSVPGLAAGELFF.

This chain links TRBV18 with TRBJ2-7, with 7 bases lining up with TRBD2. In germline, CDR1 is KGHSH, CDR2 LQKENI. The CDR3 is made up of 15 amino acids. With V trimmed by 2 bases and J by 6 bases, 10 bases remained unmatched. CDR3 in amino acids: CASSPREGSESEQYF. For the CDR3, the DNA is TGTGCCAGCTCACCAAGGGAGGGATCGGAAAGCGAGCAGTACTTC.

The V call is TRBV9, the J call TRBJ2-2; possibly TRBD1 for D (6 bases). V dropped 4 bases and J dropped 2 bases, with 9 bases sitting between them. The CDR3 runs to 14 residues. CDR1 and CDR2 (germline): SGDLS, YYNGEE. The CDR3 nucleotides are TGTGCCAGCAGCTCACAGGGTAACACCGGGGAGCTGTTTTTT. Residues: CASSSQGNTGELFF. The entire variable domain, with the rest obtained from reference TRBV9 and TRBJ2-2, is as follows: DSGVTQTPKHLITATGQRVTLRCSPRSGDLSVYWYQQSLDQGLQFLIQYYNGEERAKGNILERFSAQQFPDLHSELNLSSLELGDSALYFCASSSQGNTGELFFGEGSRLTVL.

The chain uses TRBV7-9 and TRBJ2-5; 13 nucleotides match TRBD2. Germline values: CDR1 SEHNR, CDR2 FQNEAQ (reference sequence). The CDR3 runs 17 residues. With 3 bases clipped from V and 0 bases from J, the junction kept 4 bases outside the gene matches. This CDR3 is CASSLGGLAGYQETQYF. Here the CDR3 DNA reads TGTGCCAGCAGCTTGGGGGGACTAGCGGGGTACCAAGAGACCCAGTACTTC.

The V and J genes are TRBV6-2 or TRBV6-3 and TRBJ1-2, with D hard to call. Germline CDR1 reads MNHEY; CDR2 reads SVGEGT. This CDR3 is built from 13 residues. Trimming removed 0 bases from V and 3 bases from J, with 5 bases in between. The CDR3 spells CASSYSPDYGYTF. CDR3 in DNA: TGTGCCAGCAGTTACTCTCCTGACTATGGCTACACCTTC.

Here the CDR3 DNA reads TGTGCCAGCAGCTTAGATGACAGGGGGGACGGCACTGAAGCTTTCTTT. Encoded protein: CASSLDDRGDGTEAFF. The chain employs TRBV7-9 and TRBJ1-1, with 9 bases fitting TRBD1. Looked up from germline, CDR1 is SEHNR and CDR2 is FQNEAQ (reference sequence). The CDR3 length is 16 residues. V was pared by 1 base and J by 4 bases, with 7 bases of the junction left unmatched.

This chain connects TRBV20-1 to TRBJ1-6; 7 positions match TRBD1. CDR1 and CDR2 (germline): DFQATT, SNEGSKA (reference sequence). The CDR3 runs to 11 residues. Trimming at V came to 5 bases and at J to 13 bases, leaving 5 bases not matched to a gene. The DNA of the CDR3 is TGCAGTGCTTCATCAGGGGGGCCCCTCCACTTT. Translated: CSASSGGPLHF.

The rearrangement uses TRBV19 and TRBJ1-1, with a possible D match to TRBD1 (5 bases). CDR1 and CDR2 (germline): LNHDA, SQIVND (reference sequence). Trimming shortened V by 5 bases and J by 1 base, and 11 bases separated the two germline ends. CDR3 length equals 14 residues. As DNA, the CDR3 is TGTGCCAGTAGTGTTCAGGGAGGGAACACTGAAGCTTTCTTT. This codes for CASSVQGGNTEAFF.

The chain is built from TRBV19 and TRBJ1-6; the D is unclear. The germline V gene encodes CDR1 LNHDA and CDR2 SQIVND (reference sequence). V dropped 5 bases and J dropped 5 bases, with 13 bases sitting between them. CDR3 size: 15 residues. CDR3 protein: CASSPSASDNSPLHF. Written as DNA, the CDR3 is TGTGCCAGTAGTCCCTCGGCCAGCGATAATTCACCCCTCCACTTT.